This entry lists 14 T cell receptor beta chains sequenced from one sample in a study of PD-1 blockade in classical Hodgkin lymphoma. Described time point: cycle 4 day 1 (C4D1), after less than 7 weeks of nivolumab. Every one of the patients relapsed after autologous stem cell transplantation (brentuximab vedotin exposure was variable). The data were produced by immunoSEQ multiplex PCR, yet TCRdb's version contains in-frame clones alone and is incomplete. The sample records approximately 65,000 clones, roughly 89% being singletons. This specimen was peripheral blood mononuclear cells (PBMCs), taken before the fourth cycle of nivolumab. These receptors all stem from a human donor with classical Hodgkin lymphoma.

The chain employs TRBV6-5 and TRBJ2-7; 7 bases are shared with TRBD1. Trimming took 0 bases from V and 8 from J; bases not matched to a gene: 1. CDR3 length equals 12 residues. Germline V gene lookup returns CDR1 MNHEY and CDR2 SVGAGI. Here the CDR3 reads CASSYSTGKQYF. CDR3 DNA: TGTGCCAGCAGTTACTCGACAGGGAAGCAGTACTTC.

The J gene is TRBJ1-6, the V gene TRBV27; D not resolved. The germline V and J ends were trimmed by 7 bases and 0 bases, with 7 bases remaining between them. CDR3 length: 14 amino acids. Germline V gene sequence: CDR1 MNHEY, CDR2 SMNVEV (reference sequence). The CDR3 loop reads CASTSDSYNSPLHF. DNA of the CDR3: TGTGCCAGCACTAGTGACTCCTATAATTCACCCCTCCACTTT.

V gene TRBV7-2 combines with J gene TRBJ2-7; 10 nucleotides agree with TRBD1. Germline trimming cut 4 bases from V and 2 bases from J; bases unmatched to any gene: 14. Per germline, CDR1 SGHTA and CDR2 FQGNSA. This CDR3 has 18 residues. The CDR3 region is CASSYKTGGQRLPYEQYF. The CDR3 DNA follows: TGTGCCAGCAGCTACAAGACAGGGGGCCAAAGGCTACCCTACGAGCAGTACTTC.

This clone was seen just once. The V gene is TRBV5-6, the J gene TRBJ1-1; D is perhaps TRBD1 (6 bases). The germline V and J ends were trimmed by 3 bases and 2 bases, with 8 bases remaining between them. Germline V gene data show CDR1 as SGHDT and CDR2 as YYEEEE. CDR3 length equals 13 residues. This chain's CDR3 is CASSWTDNTEAFF. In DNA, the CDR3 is TGTGCCAGCAGCTGGACAGACAACACTGAAGCTTTCTTT.

DNA for the CDR3: TGTGCCAGCAGTTTCGGGGATATGCCCGGAAACACCATATATTTT. Translated, it gives CASSFGDMPGNTIYF. V and J are TRBV6-5 and TRBJ1-3; D remains ambiguous. Germline V gene data show CDR1 as MNHEY and CDR2 as SVGAGI. The V gene lost 4 bases and the J gene lost 4 bases, with 14 bases spanning the gap. This CDR3 spans 15 amino acids.

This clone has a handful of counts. CDR3: CASSDRIQPQHF. CDR3 nucleotide sequence: TGTGCCAGCAGTGACAGAATTCAGCCCCAGCATTTT. This rearrangement joins TRBV6-1 to TRBJ1-5; D unclear. Germline lookup yields CDR1 MNHNS and CDR2 SASEGT. V was clipped by 3 bases and J by 6 bases, with 6 bases between them. The CDR3 is made up of 12 amino acids.

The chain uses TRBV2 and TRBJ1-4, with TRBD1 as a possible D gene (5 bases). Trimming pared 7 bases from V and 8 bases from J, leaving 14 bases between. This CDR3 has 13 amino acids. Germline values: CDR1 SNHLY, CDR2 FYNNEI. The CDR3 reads CASNSGEREKLFF. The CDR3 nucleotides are TGTGCCAGCAATTCGGGGGAACGGGAAAAACTGTTTTTT.

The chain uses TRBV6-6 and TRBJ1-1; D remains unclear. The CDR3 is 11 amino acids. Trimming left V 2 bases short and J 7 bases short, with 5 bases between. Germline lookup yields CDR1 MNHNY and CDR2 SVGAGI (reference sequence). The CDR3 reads CASSYDGEAFF. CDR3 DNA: TGTGCCAGCAGTTACGACGGTGAAGCTTTCTTT.

CDR3 DNA sequence: TGCGCCAGCAGCTTCTTGGCAGGGGTGGACTACGAGCAGTACTTC. Translating gives CASSFLAGVDYEQYF. This sequence joins TRBV5-1 and TRBJ2-5, with D possibly matching TRBD1 (6 bases). Near its end, the DNA agrees better with TRBJ2-7, so the J call may be wrong. The CDR3 has 15 residues. The germline V gene encodes CDR1 SGHRS and CDR2 YFSETQ.

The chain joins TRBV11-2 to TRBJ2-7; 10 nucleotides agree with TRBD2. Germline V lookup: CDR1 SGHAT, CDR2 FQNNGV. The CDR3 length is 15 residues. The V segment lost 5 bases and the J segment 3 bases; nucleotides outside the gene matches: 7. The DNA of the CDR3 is TGTGCCAGCAGCCAGGGACTAGCGTCGGGCTACGAGCAGTACTTC. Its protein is CASSQGLASGYEQYF. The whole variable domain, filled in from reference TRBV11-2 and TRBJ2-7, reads EAGVAQSPRYKIIEKRQSVAFWCNPISGHATLYWYQQILGQGPKLLIQFQNNGVVDDSQLPKDRFSAERLKGVDSTLKIQPAKLEDSAVYLCASSQGLASGYEQYFGPGTRLTVT.

CDR3 nucleotides: TGTGCCAGCAGCCGCGGGGCAGAATGGGATGAGCAGTTCTTC. Amino acid sequence: CASSRGAEWDEQFF. J is TRBJ2-1 and V is TRBV7-6; the D gene is possibly TRBD2 (6 bases). Trimming took 5 bases from V and 8 from J, leaving 16 bases between them. The CDR3 is 14 residues long. CDR1 and CDR2 (germline): SGHVS, FNYEAQ.

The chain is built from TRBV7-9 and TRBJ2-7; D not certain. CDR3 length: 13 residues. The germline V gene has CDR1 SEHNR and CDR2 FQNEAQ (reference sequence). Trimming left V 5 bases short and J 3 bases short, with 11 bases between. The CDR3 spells CASSPKESYEQYF. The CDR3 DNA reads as TGTGCCAGCAGCCCCAAGGAAAGCTACGAGCAGTACTTC.

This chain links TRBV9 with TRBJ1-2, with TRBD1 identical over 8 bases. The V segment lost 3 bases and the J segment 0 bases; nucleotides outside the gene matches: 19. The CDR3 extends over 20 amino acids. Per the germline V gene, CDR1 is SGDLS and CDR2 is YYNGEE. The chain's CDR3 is CASSASPWEGRGQANYGYTF. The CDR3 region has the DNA TGTGCCAGCAGCGCGAGTCCTTGGGAGGGCAGGGGGCAGGCTAACTATGGCTACACCTTC.

The CDR3 here is CASSSEQGTGELFF. The CDR3 DNA reads TGTGCCAGCAGCTCCGAACAGGGAACCGGGGAGCTGTTTTTT. This sequence joins TRBV5-4 and TRBJ2-2, with TRBD1 as a possible D gene (6 bases). V was clipped by 3 bases and J by 5 bases, with 11 bases between them. In germline, CDR1 is SGHNT, CDR2 YYREEE (reference sequence). CDR3 size: 14 residues.